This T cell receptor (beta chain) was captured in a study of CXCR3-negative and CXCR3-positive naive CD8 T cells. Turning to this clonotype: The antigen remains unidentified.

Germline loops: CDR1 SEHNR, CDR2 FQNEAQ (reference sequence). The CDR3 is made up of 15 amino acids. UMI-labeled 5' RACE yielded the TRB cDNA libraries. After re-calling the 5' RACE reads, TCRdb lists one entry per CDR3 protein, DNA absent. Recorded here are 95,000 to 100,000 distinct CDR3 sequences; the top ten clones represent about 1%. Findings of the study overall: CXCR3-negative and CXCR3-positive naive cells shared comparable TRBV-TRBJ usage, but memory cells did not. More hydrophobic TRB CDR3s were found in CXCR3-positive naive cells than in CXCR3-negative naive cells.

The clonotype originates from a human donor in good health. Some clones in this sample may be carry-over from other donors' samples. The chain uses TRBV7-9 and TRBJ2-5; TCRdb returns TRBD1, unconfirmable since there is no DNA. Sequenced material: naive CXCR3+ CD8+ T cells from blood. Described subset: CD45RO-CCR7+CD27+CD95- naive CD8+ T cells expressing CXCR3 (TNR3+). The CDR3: CASSNLRGLQETQYF.